The table lists the clone carrying this TCR beta chain with many counts. The V and J ends lost 6 bases and 3 bases, in that order; junction bases with no gene match: 2. The CDR3 extends over 12 amino acids. TCRdb reanalysed the RT-PCR reads using MiXCR and keeps one entry per CDR3 protein. The sample consists of about 680,000 distinct CDR3 sequences, around 14% of them appearing once. The sequence was collected from a female donor in good health, serving as a healthy control. The chain couples TRBV12-3 or TRBV12-4 to TRBJ2-7; 7 bases match TRBD1. Sequences were obtained from memory CD4+ T cells from blood. The CDR3 DNA sequence: TGTGCCAGCAGCCGACAGGGCTACGAGCAGTACTTC. Its protein is CASSRQGYEQYF.